Described below is a single T cell receptor beta chain sequence and its context. Its antigen is unknown. The source of the sample is a study of human T cells and chemical hapten exposure. Study information: Slight differences in pooled library volume were the main source of varying TCR yields across samples. Whole-study results and caveats: The presence of alopecia in the donors means their immune response may differ from healthy people's.

Described time point: patch test 2, 6 weeks after DPC sensitization. Treatment of the sample: therapeutic diphenylcyclopropenone sensitization with weekly scalp DPC. TCRdb re-called the RACE reads with MiXCR, one entry per CDR3 protein. The sample has 100,000 or so distinct CDR3 sequences, roughly 11% seen once. This CDR3 contains 22 residues. The J segment lost 6 bases and the V segment lost 1 base, leaving 24 bases of the junction unmatched. Germline loops: CDR1 DFQATT, CDR2 SNEGSKA (reference sequence). The chain employs TRBV20-1 and TRBJ2-1, with 13 bases identical to TRBD2. The sample in question was whole blood, obtained in connection with sensitization to the hapten diphenylcyclopropenone (DPC). The clonotype was recovered from a man in his forties with alopecia areata. Some clones in this sample may be carry-over from other donors' samples. The CDR3 region has the DNA TGCAGTGCTAGAGGAAAACGTTCACCGGGACTAGCGGGACGCACCGACGTCAATGAGCAGTTCTTC. Protein: CSARGKRSPGLAGRTDVNEQFF.